These T cell receptor beta chains were read from a single sample in a study of blood T cell repertoires in COVID-19. Assay: immunoSEQ multiplex PCR; the TCRdb copy retains only in-frame clones and omits some. This table holds under 450,000 clones, about 87% found once. Specimen: PBMCs or T cells enriched from blood (not recorded which). These receptors originate from a man aged 25-45 years who had recovered from COVID-19. The CDR3 runs from the conserved cysteine through the conserved F or W. A D gene is named only where the DNA matches it firmly. Clone size is given for some rows only: seen once, a few or many times, or a class if the clone is expanded.

TRBD2,.,TRBV4-1,16,TRBJ2-7,TGCGCCAGCAGCCAGGGGGAGGGACTAGGGGCCTACGAGCAGTACTTC,CASSQGEGLGAYEQYF
.,.,TRBV5-1,15,TRBJ2-2,TGCGCCAGCAGCTTGCGGGGGGCGGTCACCGGGGAGCTGTTTTTT,CASSLRGAVTGELFF
.,.,TRBV6-5,15,TRBJ1-1,TGTGCCAGCAGTAGCGGCTGGTACCGTGGGACTGAAGCTTTCTTT,CASSSGWYRGTEAFF
.,once,TRBV10-1,16,TRBJ2-1,TGCGCCAGCAGTGAGTCTGCGGGGCCCTCCTACAATGAGCAGTTCTTC,CASSESAGPSYNEQFF
TRBD1,.,TRBV11-2,16,TRBJ1-6,TGTGCCAGCAGCTTGGGGACAGGGGGAAGGAATTCACCCCTCCACTTT,CASSLGTGGRNSPLHF
.,.,TRBV4-3,15,TRBJ2-3,TGCGCCAGCAGCCAAGCACGACAGTACTCAGATACGCAGTATTTT,CASSQARQYSDTQYF
.,.,TRBV6-2/TRBV6-3,17,TRBJ1-5,TGTGCCAGCAGTCTCGAAAGTATTATAGGGGCCAATCAGCCCCAGCATTTT,CASSLESIIGANQPQHF
.,once,TRBV7-9,12,TRBJ1-1,TGTGCCAGCCGGGGGGTGAACACTGAAGCTTTCTTT,CASRGVNTEAFF
.,.,TRBV14,14,TRBJ1-1,TGTGCCAGCAGCCACCGAAGCGGGGGGACTGAAGCTTTCTTT,CASSHRSGGTEAFF
.,.,TRBV3-1/TRBV3-2,15,TRBJ2-1,TGTGCCAGCAGCCAAGAAGGGACACTTTACAATGAGCAGTTCTTC,CASSQEGTLYNEQFF
.,.,TRBV4-2,15,TRBJ1-3,TGTGCCAGCAGCCAAGGCGGGGGCTCTGGAAACACCATATATTTT,CASSQGGGSGNTIYF
TRBD1,.,TRBV10-3,15,TRBJ1-1,TGTGCCATCAGTGGAGAGGGGACAGGGACCACTGAAGCTTTCTTT,CAISGEGTGTTEAFF
.,.,TRBV9,15,TRBJ1-3,TGTGCCAGCAGCTTGAAGTGGGGGCCTGGAAACACCATATATTTT,CASSLKWGPGNTIYF
TRBD1,.,TRBV5-1,15,TRBJ2-1,TGCGCCAGCAGCCTCGGGGGACAGGACTACAATGAGCAGTTCTTC,CASSLGGQDYNEQFF
.,.,TRBV27,12,TRBJ1-2,TGTGCCAGCAGTTCATTGCGGGGTGGCTACACCTTC,CASSSLRGGYTF
TRBD1,once,TRBV19,14,TRBJ1-2,TGTGCCAGTTCCTACGGGGCAGGGGGGTATGGCTACACCTTC,CASSYGAGGYGYTF
.,.,TRBV19,16,TRBJ1-3,TGTGCCAGTAGTATAGGCCCCACAGTCTCTGGAAACACCATATATTTT,CASSIGPTVSGNTIYF
TRBD1,.,TRBV5-4,16,TRBJ2-7,TGTGCCAGCAGCTTGGCCGGGACAGGGGGTTCCTACGAGCAGTACTTC,CASSLAGTGGSYEQYF
.,.,TRBV2,14,TRBJ2-1,TGTGCCAGCAGGGAGACAGCAACCTACAATGAGCAGTTCTTC,CASRETATYNEQFF
.,.,TRBV5-1,16,TRBJ2-2,TGCGCCAGCAGCTTGTCGAGTAGCGGAGTCACCGGGGAGCTGTTTTTT,CASSLSSSGVTGELFF
TRBD1,.,TRBV3-1/TRBV3-2,14,TRBJ2-1,TGTGCCAGCAGCCACCAGGGGGCCGGGTCCGCCCCGTTCTTC,CASSHQGAGSAPFF
.,.,TRBV7-2,15,TRBJ2-5,TGTGCCAGCAGCTCCGGGGTCGTGCCCCAAGAGACCCAGTACTTC,CASSSGVVPQETQYF
.,.,TRBV10-3,15,TRBJ1-2,TGTGCCATCAGTGAGTCGGTCCAGGGTTCCTATGGCTACACCTTC,CAISESVQGSYGYTF
.,once,TRBV11-1,15,TRBJ2-1,TGTGCCAGCAGCCGCCGGGAAATCTCCTACAATGAGCAGTTCTTC,CASSRREISYNEQFF
.,.,TRBV30,14,TRBJ1-6,TGTGCCTGGAACATAGGAGAAGTTTCTTCACCCCTCCACTTT,CAWNIGEVSSPLHF
.,.,TRBV2,13,TRBJ2-5,TGTGCCAGCCGGCCGGAGCCGAGAGAGACCCAGTACTTC,CASRPEPRETQYF
TRBD1,.,TRBV11-1,15,TRBJ2-1,TGTGCCAGCAGCTCTACAGGGGGCCCTTACAATGAGCAGTTCTTC,CASSSTGGPYNEQFF
TRBD1,.,TRBV6-5,13,TRBJ1-5,TGTGCCAGCAGCGGAGGACAGGGGAACCCCCAGCATTTT,CASSGGQGNPQHF
TRBD1,.,TRBV7-2,14,TRBJ1-6,TGTGCCAGCAGCTTAGGGACAGGGACCTCACCCCTCCACTTT,CASSLGTGTSPLHF
.,.,TRBV29-1,12,TRBJ1-1,TGCAGCGTTGTCAGGGGAGGGACTGAAGCTTTCTTT,CSVVRGGTEAFF
TRBD1,.,TRBV30,16,TRBJ1-2,TGTGCCTGGAGTAAAAAGATGGGACAGGGAAACTATGGCTACACCTTC,CAWSKKMGQGNYGYTF
TRBD2,.,TRBV3-1/TRBV3-2,14,TRBJ2-7,TGTGCCAGCAGCCAACCCGGGACTAGCGGTGAGCAGTACTTC,CASSQPGTSGEQYF
.,.,TRBV14,14,TRBJ1-6,TGTGCCAGCAGCCAAGGACAGGCCGGTTCACCCCTCCACTTT,CASSQGQAGSPLHF
.,.,TRBV11-1,14,TRBJ1-1,TGTGCCAGCAGCTCTACAGATCCGAACACTGAAGCTTTCTTT,CASSSTDPNTEAFF
.,.,TRBV9,15,TRBJ2-3,TGTGCCAGCAGCCGCGCGGGACCGCACACAGATACGCAGTATTTT,CASSRAGPHTDTQYF
.,.,TRBV5-6,13,TRBJ1-2,TGTGCCAGCAGCCCCCTGCAGTTATATGGCTACACCTTC,CASSPLQLYGYTF
.,.,TRBV10-3,16,TRBJ1-5,TGTGCCATCGGGAATGAGGGACTCTATAGCAATCAGCCCCAGCATTTT,CAIGNEGLYSNQPQHF
TRBD1,.,TRBV7-6,13,TRBJ1-1,TGTGCCAGCAGCGTACCGGGACAGGGAAAAGCTTTCTTT,CASSVPGQGKAFF
TRBD1,.,TRBV2,14,TRBJ2-7,TGTGCCAGCAGGCCCCGGGACAGCTCCTACGAGCAGTACTTC,CASRPRDSSYEQYF
.,.,TRBV6-5,13,TRBJ1-1,TGTGCCAGCAGTTACGGAGGCTACACTGAAGCTTTCTTT,CASSYGGYTEAFF
TRBD1,.,TRBV27,16,TRBJ2-7,TGTGCCAGCAGTCTCCCGGGCCACAGGGGAACCTACGAGCAGTACTTC,CASSLPGHRGTYEQYF
.,.,TRBV7-9,16,TRBJ1-6,TGTGCCAGCAGCATCAACCAGGGTCCCTATAATTCACCCCTCCACTTT,CASSINQGPYNSPLHF
TRBD1,.,TRBV18,16,TRBJ1-2,TGTGCCAGCTCATCAGGTAGACAGGGCGAGTCGGATGGCTACACCTTC,CASSSGRQGESDGYTF
.,.,TRBV2,15,TRBJ2-3,TGTGCCAGCAGTGAATGGTCTACCAGCACAGATACGCAGTATTTT,CASSEWSTSTDTQYF
TRBD1,once,TRBV2,13,TRBJ1-6,TGTGCCTCTCCGGAGGGGGCGAATTCACCCCTCCACTTT,CASPEGANSPLHF
.,.,TRBV2,15,TRBJ1-5,TGTGCCAGCAGTGAACAGGGGATGAGCAATCAGCCCCAGCATTTT,CASSEQGMSNQPQHF
TRBD1,.,TRBV14,13,TRBJ1-2,TGTGCCAGCAGCGCGGGACAGTCCTATGGCTACACCTTC,CASSAGQSYGYTF
TRBD2,.,TRBV2,14,TRBJ2-3,TGTGCCAGCACCGGGCGGGGGGGCACAGATACGCAGTATTTT,CASTGRGGTDTQYF
.,.,TRBV10-3,14,TRBJ2-7,TGTGCCATCAGTGACGGTAGCGGCAACGCCGAGCAGTACTTC,CAISDGSGNAEQYF
TRBD1,once,TRBV4-1,15,TRBJ2-7,TGCGCCAGCAGCCAAGGTTGGACAGGGACCCACGAGCAGTACTTC,CASSQGWTGTHEQYF
.,once,TRBV5-1,15,TRBJ2-7,TGCGCCAGCAGCTTGTCTTCCTTGAGCTCCTACGAGCAGTACTTC,CASSLSSLSSYEQYF
.,.,TRBV29-1,13,TRBJ1-2,TGCAGCGTTGAAGCCGTGAGAAACTATGGCTACACCTTC,CSVEAVRNYGYTF
.,.,TRBV5-1,13,TRBJ1-2,TGCGCCAGCAGCTTCACCGGGACTGGCGGCTACACCTTC,CASSFTGTGGYTF
TRBD1,.,TRBV7-8,20,TRBJ1-5,TGTGCCAGCAGCTTAGGCCCCCTAACAGGGGGCTTCCCTACAAATCAGCCCCAGCATTTT,CASSLGPLTGGFPTNQPQHF
.,.,TRBV18,14,TRBJ1-1,TGTGCCAGCTCCCCCTTGGGGTGGGGGGGTGAAGCTTTCTTT,CASSPLGWGGEAFF
.,.,TRBV6-5,15,TRBJ1-3,TGTGCCAGCAGCGAGGGACACTATCCCAGAAACACCATATATTTT,CASSEGHYPRNTIYF
TRBD1,.,TRBV30,12,TRBJ1-1,TGTGCCTGGAGTGTACAGGGGCTCTTCGCTTTCTTT,CAWSVQGLFAFF
.,.,TRBV11-2,13,TRBJ1-3,TGTGCCAGCAGCCCCTTCTCTGGAAACACCATATATTTT,CASSPFSGNTIYF